One sample yielded the 29 T cell receptor beta chains listed below, sequenced in a study of blood T cell repertoires in COVID-19. Clones were read by immunoSEQ multiplex PCR, and TCRdb kept only the in-frame ones, dropping some. The repertoire holds 250,000 to 300,000 clones, with around 90% as singletons. The sample consisted of PBMCs or T cells enriched from blood (not recorded which). These receptors all come from a woman between 25 and 40 years old who had recovered from COVID-19.

V is TRBV4-1 and J is TRBJ2-3, with D possibly matching TRBD2 (5 bases). V lost 5 bases to trimming and J lost 2 bases, with 23 bases between them. This CDR3 is 18 amino acids long. The V gene's germline CDR1 is MGHRA and CDR2 YSYEKL. The CDR3 is CASSRAPYSEKDTDTQYF. The DNA for the CDR3 is TGCGCCAGCAGCAGAGCCCCGTATAGCGAGAAGGACACAGATACGCAGTATTTT.

The chain employs TRBV4-2 and TRBJ2-7, with 10 nucleotides matching TRBD2. The germline V gene encodes CDR1 LGHNA and CDR2 YNFKEQ. The CDR3 length is 15 residues. The V segment lost 3 bases and the J segment 6 bases; nucleotides outside the gene matches: 8. Written as DNA, the CDR3 is TGTGCCAGCAGCCAGCAGACTAGCGGGCCTCCCGAGCAGTACTTC. Protein product: CASSQQTSGPPEQYF.

V is TRBV7-8 and J is TRBJ1-5, with D unclear. V shed 0 bases and J shed 4 bases, with 10 bases lying between them. Per the germline V gene, CDR1 is SGHVS and CDR2 is FQNEAQ. The CDR3 length is 15 residues. CDR3 bases: TGTGCCAGCAGCTTAGCCGGCGGGATGAATCAGCCCCAGCATTTT. Translated, it gives CASSLAGGMNQPQHF.

J is TRBJ1-1 and V is TRBV6-5; no reliable D call. Germline values: CDR1 MNHEY, CDR2 SVGAGI. There are 16 residues in the CDR3. V lost 2 bases and J lost 5, with 18 bases in between. DNA for the CDR3: TGTGCCAGCAGTTACCTTGTCGCAGGAGGTGGGACTGAAGCTTTCTTT. It translates to CASSYLVAGGGTEAFF.

This clone was seen only once. This CDR3 reads CASSHTDRVYEQYF. The CDR3 region has the DNA TGTGCCAGCAGCCATACGGACAGGGTCTACGAGCAGTACTTC. The chain couples TRBV3-1 (or the pseudogene TRBV3-2) to TRBJ2-7; TRBD1 matches at 8 bases. The CDR3 loop spans 14 amino acids. Germline loops: CDR1 LGHDT, CDR2 YNNKEL (reference sequence). V was clipped by 3 bases and J by 3 bases; unmatched bases: 4.

V is TRBV28 and J is TRBJ2-7; 12 bases match TRBD1. With 2 bases clipped from V and 1 base from J, the junction kept 6 bases outside the gene matches. The CDR3 totals 17 residues. Germline CDR1 MDHEN, CDR2 SYDVKM. The CDR3 DNA reads TGTGCCAGCAGTTTAGTGGGACAGGGGGCCCGATCCTACGAGCAGTACTTC. This codes for CASSLVGQGARSYEQYF.

The chain is built from TRBV24-1 and TRBJ2-3; the match to TRBD2 covers 9 bases. The CDR3 length is 14 residues. Per the germline V gene, CDR1 is KGHDR and CDR2 is SFDVKD. V was clipped by 9 bases and J by 0 bases; unmatched bases: 3. The CDR3 DNA reads as TGTGCCACCGGCGGGGGGGGGAGCACAGATACGCAGTATTTT. Translating it yields CATGGGGSTDTQYF.

This clone has a handful of counts. J is TRBJ2-6 and V is TRBV6-1; unclear D gene. This CDR3 region has 15 residues. V was cut by 3 bases and J by 0 bases, with 6 bases left in between. Per germline, CDR1 MNHNS and CDR2 SASEGT. The CDR3 bases are TGTGCCAGCAGTGAGGCTCACTCTGGGGCCAACGTCCTGACTTTC. Translation: CASSEAHSGANVLTF.

This chain uses TRBV29-1 with TRBJ1-1; 7 bases fit TRBD1. The V gene end was trimmed by 4 bases and the J gene end by 0 bases; junction bases not matched to a gene: 2. The CDR3 consists of 13 residues. Germline CDR1 and CDR2: SQVTM and ANQGSEA. The CDR3 loop reads CSVGGQLNTEAFF. CDR3 DNA sequence: TGCAGCGTTGGGGGACAGCTGAACACTGAAGCTTTCTTT.

The chain is built from TRBV27 and TRBJ2-3; 9 nucleotides match TRBD2. Germline trimming cut 5 bases from V and 3 bases from J; bases unmatched to any gene: 6. Per germline, CDR1 MNHEY and CDR2 SMNVEV (reference sequence). This CDR3 has 15 amino acids. The CDR3, as DNA: TGTGCCAGCAGTCCTATAGCGGGGGTGACAGATACGCAGTATTTT. Amino acids: CASSPIAGVTDTQYF.

The V gene is TRBV28, the J gene TRBJ2-7; weak D call: TRBD1 (5 bases). V was pared by 6 bases and J by 0 bases, with 12 bases between. Germline V gene sequence: CDR1 MDHEN, CDR2 SYDVKM. This CDR3 region has 14 residues. CDR3 sequence reads: CASSYETVSYEQYF. The CDR3 region has the DNA TGTGCCAGCAGCTATGAGACAGTCTCCTACGAGCAGTACTTC.

V usage is TRBV7-2 and J usage is TRBJ1-1; a possible D gene is TRBD1 (5 bases). The CDR3 is 15 residues long. V was clipped by 4 bases and J by 1 base, with 13 bases between them. Germline V lookup: CDR1 SGHTA, CDR2 FQGNSA. The DNA for the CDR3 is TGTGCCAGCAGCTCTGCGGGACTCCCGAACACTGAAGCTTTCTTT. Translation gives CASSSAGLPNTEAFF.

The chain recombines TRBV5-1 with TRBJ1-2; tentatively, D is TRBD1 (6 bases). CDR1 is SGHRS, CDR2 YFSETQ, per germline. Deletions cut 4 bases from V and 7 bases from J, with 11 bases between. The CDR3 sequence is 12 residues long. The CDR3 loop reads CASSGGGPGYTF. The DNA of the CDR3 is TGCGCCAGCAGCGGGGGCGGACCTGGCTACACCTTC.

The V call is TRBV6-5, the J call TRBJ1-1; a weak D match, TRBD1 (6 bases). Germline CDR1 and CDR2: MNHEY and SVGAGI. The germline V and J ends were trimmed by 6 bases and 3 bases, with 11 bases remaining between them. The length of the CDR3 is 13 residues. In DNA form, the CDR3 reads TGTGCCAGCAGCCGACAGGAATACACTGAAGCTTTCTTT. This gives the protein CASSRQEYTEAFF.

V and J are TRBV7-9 and TRBJ2-5; D perhaps matches TRBD2 (6 bases). The CDR3 has 16 amino acids. Germline loops: CDR1 SEHNR, CDR2 FQNEAQ (reference sequence). The V gene lost 4 bases and the J gene lost 5 bases, with 20 bases spanning the gap. The CDR3 DNA reads as TGTGCCAGCAGCTCGCCTAGCGCCGGAGAGGCGGAGACCCAGTACTTC. It specifies CASSSPSAGEAETQYF.

There are a few counts of this clone. The rearrangement links TRBV5-1 to TRBJ2-7; D is perhaps TRBD1 (6 bases). There are 13 residues in the CDR3. Germline CDR1 is SGHRS and CDR2 is YFSETQ. The ends were cut back, 5 bases at V and 2 bases at J, with 11 bases in the middle. The CDR3 DNA sequence: TGCGCCAGCAGTCCCGAGGGGGCCTACGAGCAGTACTTC. Its protein is CASSPEGAYEQYF.

The chain carries TRBV2 and TRBJ1-5; perhaps TRBD1 as D (5 bases). The V and J ends lost 10 bases and 8 bases respectively, with 15 bases between them. The CDR3 runs 12 residues. The germline V gene has CDR1 SNHLY and CDR2 FYNNEI. The chain's CDR3 is CATRLGGKPQHF. The CDR3, as DNA: TGTGCCACTCGACTGGGGGGGAAGCCCCAGCATTTT.

The J gene is TRBJ1-1, the V gene TRBV28; D call uncertain. The V end was cut by 3 bases, the J end by 5 bases, with 19 bases between. Germline CDR1 MDHEN, CDR2 SYDVKM. The CDR3 spans 16 residues. The CDR3 sequence is CASSLGTLGGETEAFF. DNA of the CDR3: TGTGCCAGCAGTTTGGGAACCTTAGGCGGGGAAACTGAAGCTTTCTTT.

In DNA, the CDR3 is TGTGCCAGCAGTTTAATCGGAGTGAACCAGCCCCAGCATTTT. It specifies CASSLIGVNQPQHF. V and J are TRBV27 and TRBJ1-5, with no clear D. Germline-derived CDR1 and CDR2 are MNHEY and SMNVEV (reference sequence). The CDR3 spans 14 residues. Deletions cut 2 bases from V and 7 bases from J, with 12 bases between.

This sequence joins TRBV28 and TRBJ2-1, with D perhaps TRBD2 (6 bases). CDR3 size: 17 residues. Germline assignment: CDR1 MDHEN and CDR2 SYDVKM. V gave up 6 bases and J gave up 2 bases, with 20 bases separating them. The CDR3 reads CASSHGVDRGAYNEQFF. The CDR3 DNA is TGTGCCAGCAGCCATGGGGTGGATCGCGGGGCCTACAATGAGCAGTTCTTC.

The chain carries TRBV5-4 and TRBJ1-6; 9 bases are a match to TRBD1. CDR3 length: 16 residues. V gave up 5 bases and J gave up 3 bases; unmatched junction bases: 6. Germline V CDR1 and CDR2: SGHNT, YYREEE (reference sequence). In DNA, the CDR3 is TGTGCCAGCAGATCCGACAGGGGGGGCTATAATTCACCCCTCCACTTT. It specifies CASRSDRGGYNSPLHF.

The rearrangement joins TRBV23-1 to TRBJ1-6; 8 bases map to TRBD1. TRBV23-1 is an open reading frame whose function is uncertain. The ends lost 3 bases at V and 9 bases at J; junction bases unmatched: 13. The CDR3 runs to 17 residues. The CDR3 DNA reads as TGCGCCAGCAGTCACTACCGGCCGGGACAGGTACCTTCACCCCTCCACTTT. It yields the protein CASSHYRPGQVPSPLHF.

V is TRBV5-1 and J is TRBJ2-3; no definite D call. Per the germline V gene, CDR1 is SGHRS and CDR2 is YFSETQ. This CDR3 is built from 15 residues. Trimming left V 0 bases short and J 2 bases short, with 10 bases between. In DNA, the CDR3 is TGCGCCAGCAGCTTGGTTACAGTCCCCACAGATACGCAGTATTTT. It is translated as CASSLVTVPTDTQYF.

The chain carries TRBV19 and TRBJ1-1; 8 positions agree with TRBD1. V shed 6 bases, J shed 1 base, and the junction held 10 bases outside the gene matches. Per germline, CDR1 LNHDA and CDR2 SQIVND (reference sequence). The CDR3 consists of 16 residues. In DNA, the CDR3 is TGTGCCAGTAGCAACCCTCCAGGGGGCGGGAACACTGAAGCTTTCTTT. Its protein is CASSNPPGGGNTEAFF.

This clone was counted once. The rearrangement uses TRBV10-3 and TRBJ1-2; D ambiguous. V was cut by 7 bases and J by 7 bases, with 10 bases left in between. The length of the CDR3 is 11 residues. CDR1 and CDR2 (germline): ENHRY, SYGVKD. The DNA of the CDR3 is TGTGCCATCAAAAACAGCGGTGGCTACACCTTC. This sequence encodes CAIKNSGGYTF.

V usage is TRBV6-5 and J usage is TRBJ2-7; perhaps TRBD1 as D (5 bases). The CDR3 is 15 amino acids. Trimming cost V 0 bases and J 3 bases, with 12 bases left between them. The V gene's germline CDR1 is MNHEY and CDR2 SVGAGI. This chain's CDR3 is CASSYSGHGYYEQYF. The CDR3 DNA is TGTGCCAGCAGTTACTCGGGGCACGGGTACTACGAGCAGTACTTC.

This clone was seen a handful of times. This chain links TRBV5-1 with TRBJ1-5; 9 nucleotides match TRBD1. Germline CDR1 reads SGHRS; CDR2 reads YFSETQ. The junction had 7 bases not matched to a gene; V was cut back by 4 bases and J by 8 bases. The CDR3 runs to 14 residues. DNA for the CDR3: TGCGCCAGCAGCCCAGGACAGGGGAACGAGCCCCAGCATTTT. This codes for CASSPGQGNEPQHF.

The chain combines TRBV2 with TRBJ2-5; the D is unclear. CDR1 and CDR2 from the germline V gene are SNHLY and FYNNEI. V shed 11 bases and J shed 1 base, with 14 bases lying between them. The CDR3 is 13 amino acids. The chain's CDR3 is CAVDGLSQETQYF. The CDR3 DNA sequence: TGTGCCGTCGATGGCCTCAGCCAAGAGACCCAGTACTTC.

To note about this clone: Germline and junction disagree at one end, which may indicate a read error. The rearrangement joins TRBV5-1 to TRBJ2-1; 7 bases fit TRBD2. This CDR3 has 15 residues. Germline values: CDR1 SGHRS, CDR2 YFSETQ. CDR3 in DNA: TGCGCCACCAGCAGCGGGACCGCTTCCTACAATGAGCAGTTCTTC. It encodes CATSSGTASYNEQFF.